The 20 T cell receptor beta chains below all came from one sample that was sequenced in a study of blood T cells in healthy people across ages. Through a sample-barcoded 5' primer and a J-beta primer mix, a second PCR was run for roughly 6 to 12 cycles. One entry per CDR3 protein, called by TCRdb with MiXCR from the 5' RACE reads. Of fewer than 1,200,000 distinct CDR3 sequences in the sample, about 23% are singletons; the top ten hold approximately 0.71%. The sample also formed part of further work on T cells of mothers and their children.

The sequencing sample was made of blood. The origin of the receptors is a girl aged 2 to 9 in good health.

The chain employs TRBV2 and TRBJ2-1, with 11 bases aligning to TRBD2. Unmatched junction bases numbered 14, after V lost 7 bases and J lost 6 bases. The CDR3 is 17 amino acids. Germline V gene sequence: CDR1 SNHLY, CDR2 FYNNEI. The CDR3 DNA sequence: TGTGCCAGCATGTTAGTAGAGGGGACTAGCGGACCCAATGAGCAGTTCTTC. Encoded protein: CASMLVEGTSGPNEQFF.

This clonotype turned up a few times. DNA of the CDR3: TGCAGCGTTGTTGGCGAGGGTAATGAAAAACTGTTTTTT. Its translation: CSVVGEGNEKLFF. The rearrangement joins TRBV29-1 to TRBJ1-4; D not certain. The CDR3 length is 13 residues. Germline assignment: CDR1 SQVTM and CDR2 ANQGSEA. Between the trimmed V and J ends, which lost 4 bases and 4 bases, there was a span of 10 bases.

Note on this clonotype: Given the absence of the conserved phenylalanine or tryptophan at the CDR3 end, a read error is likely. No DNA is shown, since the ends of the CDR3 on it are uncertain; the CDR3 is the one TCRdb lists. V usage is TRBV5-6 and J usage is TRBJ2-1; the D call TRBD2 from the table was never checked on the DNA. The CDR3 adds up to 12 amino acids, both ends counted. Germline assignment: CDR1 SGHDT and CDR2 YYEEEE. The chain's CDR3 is CASSSRAGHTAL.

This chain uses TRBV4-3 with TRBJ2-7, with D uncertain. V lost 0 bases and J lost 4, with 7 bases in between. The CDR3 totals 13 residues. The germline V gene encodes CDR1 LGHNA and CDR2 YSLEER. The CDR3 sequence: CASSQDHAYEQYF. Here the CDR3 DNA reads TGCGCCAGCAGCCAAGATCACGCATACGAGCAGTACTTC.

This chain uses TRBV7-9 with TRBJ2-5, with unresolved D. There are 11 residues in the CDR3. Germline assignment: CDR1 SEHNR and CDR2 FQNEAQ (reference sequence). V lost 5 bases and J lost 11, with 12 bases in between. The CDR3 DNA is TGTGCCAGCAGCCCCGACACCAGGCAGTACTTC. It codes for CASSPDTRQYF.

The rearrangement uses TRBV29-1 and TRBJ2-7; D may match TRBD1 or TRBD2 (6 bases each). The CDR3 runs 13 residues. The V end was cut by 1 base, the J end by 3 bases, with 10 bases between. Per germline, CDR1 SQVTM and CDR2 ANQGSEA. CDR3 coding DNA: TGCAGCGTTGAAGGGGGGGCGGTCTACGAGCAGTACTTC. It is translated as CSVEGGAVYEQYF.

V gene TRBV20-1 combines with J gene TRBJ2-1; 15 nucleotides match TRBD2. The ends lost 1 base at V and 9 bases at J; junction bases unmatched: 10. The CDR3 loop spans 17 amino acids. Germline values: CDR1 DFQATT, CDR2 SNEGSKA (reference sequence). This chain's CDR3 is CSARAGLAGGIEVEQFF. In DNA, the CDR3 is TGCAGTGCTAGAGCGGGACTAGCGGGGGGAATTGAGGTTGAGCAGTTCTTC.

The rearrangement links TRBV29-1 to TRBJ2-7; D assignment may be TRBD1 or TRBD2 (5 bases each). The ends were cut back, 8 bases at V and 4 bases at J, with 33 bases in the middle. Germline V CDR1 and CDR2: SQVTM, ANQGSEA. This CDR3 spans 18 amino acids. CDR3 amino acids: CSIGGSSTGPAGVYEQYF. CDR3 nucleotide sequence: TGCAGCATTGGGGGATCAAGTACAGGACCGGCTGGAGTTTACGAGCAGTACTTC.

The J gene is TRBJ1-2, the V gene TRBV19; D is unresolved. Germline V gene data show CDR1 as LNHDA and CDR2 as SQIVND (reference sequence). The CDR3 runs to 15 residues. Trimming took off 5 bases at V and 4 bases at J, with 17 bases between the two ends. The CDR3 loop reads CASSGGGFASYGYTF. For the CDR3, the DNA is TGTGCCAGTAGTGGTGGAGGGTTTGCCTCCTATGGCTACACCTTC.

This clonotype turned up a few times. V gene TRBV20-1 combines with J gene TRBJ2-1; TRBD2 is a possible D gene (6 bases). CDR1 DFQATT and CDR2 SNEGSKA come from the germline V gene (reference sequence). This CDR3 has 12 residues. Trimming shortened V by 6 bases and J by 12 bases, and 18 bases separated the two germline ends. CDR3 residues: CSAYTSGGGQFF. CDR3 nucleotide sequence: TGCAGTGCCTACACGAGTGGGGGAGGGCAGTTCTTC.

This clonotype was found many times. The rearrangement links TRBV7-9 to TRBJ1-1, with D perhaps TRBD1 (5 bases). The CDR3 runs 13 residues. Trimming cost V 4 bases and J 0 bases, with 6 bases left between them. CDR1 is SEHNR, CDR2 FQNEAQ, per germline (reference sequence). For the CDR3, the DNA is TGTGCCAGCAGCTCGGGGCTGAACACTGAAGCTTTCTTT. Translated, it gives CASSSGLNTEAFF.

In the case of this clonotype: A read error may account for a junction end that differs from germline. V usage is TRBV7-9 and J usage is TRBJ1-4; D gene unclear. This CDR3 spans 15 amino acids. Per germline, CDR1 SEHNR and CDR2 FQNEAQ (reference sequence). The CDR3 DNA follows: TGTGCCAGCAGCTTAGTAGGGTTCTCCAATGAAAAACTGCTTTTT. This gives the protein CASSLVGFSNEKLLF.

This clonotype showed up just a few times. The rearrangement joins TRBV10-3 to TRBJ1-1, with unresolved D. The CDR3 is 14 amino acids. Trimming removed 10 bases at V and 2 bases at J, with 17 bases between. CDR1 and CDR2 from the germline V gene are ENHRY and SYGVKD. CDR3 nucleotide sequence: TGTGCCACAAGTAAAACAGACCTCAACACTGAAGCTTTCTTT. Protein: CATSKTDLNTEAFF.

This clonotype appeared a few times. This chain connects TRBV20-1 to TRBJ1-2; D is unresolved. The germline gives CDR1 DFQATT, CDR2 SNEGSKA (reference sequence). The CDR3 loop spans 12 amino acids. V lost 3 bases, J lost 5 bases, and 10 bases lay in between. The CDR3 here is CSARPHHYGYTF. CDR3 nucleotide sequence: TGCAGTGCTAGGCCCCACCATTATGGCTACACCTTC.

CDR3 nucleotides: TGTGCCAGCAGTGGGGGTAACCGTCGGGCAGATACGCAGTATTTT. It is translated as CASSGGNRRADTQYF. This chain joins TRBV12-3 or TRBV12-4 and TRBJ2-3; D tentatively fits TRBD1 or TRBD2 (5 bases each). V was shortened by 5 bases and J by 4 bases, with 16 bases between the two germline ends. This CDR3 spans 15 amino acids.

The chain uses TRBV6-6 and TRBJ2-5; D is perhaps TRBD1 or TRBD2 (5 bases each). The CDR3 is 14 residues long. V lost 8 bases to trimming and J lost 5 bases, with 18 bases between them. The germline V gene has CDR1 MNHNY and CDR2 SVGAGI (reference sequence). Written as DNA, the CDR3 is TGTGCCAGCGATTACGGGGCCCAATGGGAGACCCAGTACTTC. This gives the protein CASDYGAQWETQYF.

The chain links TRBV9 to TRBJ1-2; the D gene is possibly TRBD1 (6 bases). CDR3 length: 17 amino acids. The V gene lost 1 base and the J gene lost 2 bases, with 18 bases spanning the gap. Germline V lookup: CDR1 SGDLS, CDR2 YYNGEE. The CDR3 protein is CASSVLTPGARNYGYTF. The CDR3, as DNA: TGTGCCAGCAGCGTACTCACCCCGGGGGCCCGGAACTATGGCTACACCTTC.

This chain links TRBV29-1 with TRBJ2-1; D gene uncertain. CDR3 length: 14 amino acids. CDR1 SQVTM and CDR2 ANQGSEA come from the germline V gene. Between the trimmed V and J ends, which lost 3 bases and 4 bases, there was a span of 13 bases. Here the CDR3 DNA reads TGCAGCGTTGAGGGCCTTGCCCTATACAATGAGCAGTTCTTC. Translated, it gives CSVEGLALYNEQFF.

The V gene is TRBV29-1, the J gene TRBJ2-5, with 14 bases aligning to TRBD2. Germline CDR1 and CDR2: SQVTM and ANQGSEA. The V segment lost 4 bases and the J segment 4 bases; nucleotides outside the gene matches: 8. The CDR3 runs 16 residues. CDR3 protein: CSVVPGTSGSSETQYF. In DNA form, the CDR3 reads TGCAGCGTTGTACCCGGGACTAGCGGGAGTTCAGAGACCCAGTACTTC.

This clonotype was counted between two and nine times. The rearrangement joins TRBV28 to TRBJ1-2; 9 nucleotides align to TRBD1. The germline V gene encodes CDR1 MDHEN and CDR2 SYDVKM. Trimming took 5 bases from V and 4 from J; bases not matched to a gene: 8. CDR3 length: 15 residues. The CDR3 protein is CASSLIPGQGYGYTF. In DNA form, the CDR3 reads TGTGCCAGCAGTCTTATTCCGGGACAGGGCTATGGCTACACCTTC.